This entry lists 21 T cell receptor beta chains sequenced from one sample in a study of CD8+CD57+ T cells in acquired aplastic anemia. CDR3 and TCR beta VDJ profiling relied on a genomic DNA template. Via MiXCR, TCRdb re-called the reads, giving one row per CDR3 protein. The data contain hundreds of thousands of distinct CDR3 sequences, approximately 33% of them singletons. Patients picked for sequencing had shown CD8+CD57+ cell expansion detected by flow cytometry. The sequencing input was sorted CD4+, CD8+, or CD8+CD57+ T cells (not recorded which) from PBMCs. The origin of the receptors is a human donor with aplastic anemia.

The V and J genes are TRBV7-9 and TRBJ2-7, with D hard to call. Per the germline V gene, CDR1 is SEHNR and CDR2 is FQNEAQ (reference sequence). The CDR3 length is 14 residues. Deletions cut 5 bases from V and 5 bases from J, with 16 bases between. CDR3 amino acids: CASSPTTYDNEQYF. CDR3 sequence (DNA): TGTGCCAGCAGCCCGACAACCTATGATAACGAGCAGTACTTC.

The chain couples TRBV6-2 or TRBV6-3 to TRBJ2-7; 12 bases match TRBD1. The ends lost 6 bases at V and 5 bases at J; junction bases unmatched: 8. CDR3 length: 15 amino acids. Germline CDR1 and CDR2: MNHEY and SVGEGT. Written as DNA, the CDR3 is TGTGCCAGCAGAGTGACCGGGACAGGGGGCCACGAGCAGTACTTC. It translates to CASRVTGTGGHEQYF.

Only one count was recorded for this clonotype. This clone may be a read error of a much larger clone one base away. The chain combines TRBV9 with TRBJ2-1; possible D gene TRBD2, 7 bases. Germline V gene sequence: CDR1 SGDLS, CDR2 YYNGEE. This CDR3 contains 15 residues. The CDR3 sequence: CACSISGTSYNEQFF. Here the CDR3 DNA reads TGTGCCTGCAGCATCAGCGGGACATCCTACAATGAGCAGTTCTTC.

The chain recombines TRBV4-3 with TRBJ1-2; TRBD1 matches at 7 bases. The CDR3 covers 14 residues. V gave up 4 bases and J gave up 6 bases; unmatched junction bases: 8. The germline V gene has CDR1 LGHNA and CDR2 YSLEER. The DNA of the CDR3 is TGCGCCAGCAGCCCCCAAAGGGGGCGAGATGGCTACACCTTC. Amino acid sequence: CASSPQRGRDGYTF.

This clonotype was observed many times. This sequence joins TRBV7-9 and TRBJ1-2, with a weak D call TRBD1 (6 bases). Germline CDR1 is SEHNR and CDR2 is FQNEAQ (reference sequence). Trimming took off 4 bases at V and 6 bases at J, with 9 bases between the two ends. The CDR3 length is 12 residues. The CDR3 is CASSSQGDGYTF. The CDR3 DNA reads as TGTGCCAGCAGCTCACAGGGTGATGGCTACACCTTC. Full variable domain (missing parts from reference TRBV7-9 and TRBJ1-2): DTGVSQNPRHKITKRGQNVTFRCDPISEHNRLYWYRQTLGQGPEFLTYFQNEAQLEKSRLLSDRFSAERPKGSFSTLEIQRTEQGDSAMYLCASSSQGDGYTFGSGTRLTVV.

This clonotype showed up just a few times. V is TRBV25-1 and J is TRBJ2-2, with 7 positions matching TRBD2. Looked up from germline, CDR1 is MGHDK and CDR2 is SYGVNS. The J segment lost 1 base and the V segment lost 6 bases, leaving 17 bases of the junction unmatched. This CDR3 region has 19 residues. The DNA of the CDR3 is TGTGCCAGCAGCGCAGCCCGGGGCGAAGCGGGGTGGAACACCGGGGAGCTGTTTTTT. This sequence encodes CASSAARGEAGWNTGELFF.

This clonotype has more than one count but fewer than ten. V and J are TRBV2 and TRBJ1-5, with 12 bases lining up with TRBD1. V lost 6 bases to trimming and J lost 4 bases; unmatched junction nucleotides: 10. Germline V gene data show CDR1 as SNHLY and CDR2 as FYNNEI. The CDR3 is 17 residues long. Here the CDR3 reads CASRTGTGGPVNQPQHF. The CDR3 nucleotides are TGTGCCAGCAGGACTGGGACAGGGGGCCCGGTTAATCAGCCCCAGCATTTT.

This clonotype was seen at least ten times. V usage is TRBV20-1 and J usage is TRBJ2-1; 8 nucleotides align to TRBD2. The V segment lost 8 bases and the J segment 3 bases; nucleotides outside the gene matches: 6. CDR3 length: 13 amino acids. The V gene's germline CDR1 is DFQATT and CDR2 SNEGSKA (reference sequence). The CDR3 reads CSLTSANYNEQFF. The CDR3 DNA reads as TGCAGTTTGACTAGCGCCAACTACAATGAGCAGTTCTTC.

This clonotype was counted ten times or more. This chain links TRBV24-1 with TRBJ1-4, with D possibly matching TRBD1 (5 bases). Germline lookup yields CDR1 KGHDR and CDR2 SFDVKD. The CDR3 extends over 12 amino acids. V lost 4 bases and J lost 15, with 14 bases in between. CDR3 bases: TGTGCCACCAGTGACCCCGGGACCCCCTTGTTTTTT. Encoded protein: CATSDPGTPLFF.

This clonotype has just a few counts. The chain employs TRBV12-5 and TRBJ1-1, with a weak D call TRBD1 (5 bases). There are 16 residues in the CDR3. The germline V and J ends were trimmed by 2 bases and 3 bases, with 16 bases remaining between them. Germline V lookup: CDR1 LGHNT, CDR2 FRNRAP. The DNA for the CDR3 is TGTGCTAGTGGTTTGTCCCCCAGGGTCCGGGACACTGAAGCTTTCTTT. This sequence encodes CASGLSPRVRDTEAFF.

This clonotype was seen repeatedly, ten times or more. This chain joins TRBV2 and TRBJ1-1; D is unclear. The CDR3 contains 15 residues. Per germline, CDR1 SNHLY and CDR2 FYNNEI. The V end lost 4 bases, the J end lost 3 bases, and 15 bases lay between the germline ends. CDR3 DNA sequence: TGTGCCAGCAGTGGATTTACGGCCCCCTACACTGAAGCTTTCTTT. Its translation: CASSGFTAPYTEAFF.

The gene calls are TRBV25-1 and TRBJ2-7, with 7 bases aligning to TRBD1. This CDR3 is 13 amino acids long. Per germline, CDR1 MGHDK and CDR2 SYGVNS. V was pared by 4 bases and J by 6 bases, with 6 bases of the junction left unmatched. The CDR3 sequence is CASSGQGLAEQYF. The DNA of the CDR3 is TGTGCCAGCAGTGGACAGGGATTAGCCGAGCAGTACTTC.

This sequence joins TRBV20-1 and TRBJ2-1; D is ambiguous. The CDR3 has 14 amino acids. Germline CDR1 and CDR2: DFQATT and SNEGSKA (reference sequence). The V gene lost 3 bases and the J gene lost 4 bases, with 13 bases spanning the gap. CDR3 sequence: CSARVPSLYNEQFF. The CDR3 DNA is TGCAGTGCTAGGGTCCCTAGTCTTTACAATGAGCAGTTCTTC.

V and J are TRBV5-6 and TRBJ1-1; 7 bases map to TRBD1. Germline assignment: CDR1 SGHDT and CDR2 YYEEEE. CDR3 length equals 14 residues. V lost 1 base and J lost 3; bases outside the gene matches: 3. The DNA for the CDR3 is TGTGCCAGCAGCTTGCCAGGGACAGACACTGAAGCTTTCTTT. Translated: CASSLPGTDTEAFF. The whole variable domain, remainder taken from reference TRBV5-6 and TRBJ1-1, is DAGVTQSPTHLIKTRGQQVTLRCSPKSGHDTVSWYQQALGQGPQFIFQYYEEEERQRGNFPDRFSGHQFPNYSSELNVNALLLGDSALYLCASSLPGTDTEAFFGQGTRLTVV.

This clonotype was picked up many times. This chain links TRBV6-1 with TRBJ1-2; a possible D gene is TRBD1 (5 bases). CDR3 length equals 13 residues. Trimming took 6 bases from V and 4 from J, leaving 12 bases between them. Germline CDR1 MNHNS, CDR2 SASEGT. CDR3 nucleotide sequence: TGTGCCAGCAGGGCACAAGGGACCTATGGCTACACCTTC. Amino acid sequence: CASRAQGTYGYTF.

This clonotype came up many times. This chain links TRBV11-2 with TRBJ1-5; perhaps TRBD1 as D (5 bases). Germline CDR1 is SGHAT and CDR2 is FQNNGV. This CDR3 is built from 15 residues. V was clipped by 6 bases and J by 1 base, with 13 bases between them. Written as DNA, the CDR3 is TGTGCCAGCAGTGTTGACAGTGGGAGCAATCAGCCCCAGCATTTT. As protein: CASSVDSGSNQPQHF.

This chain joins TRBV9 and TRBJ1-6; 8 bases are shared with TRBD1. This CDR3 is 15 amino acids long. The germline V gene has CDR1 SGDLS and CDR2 YYNGEE. With 4 bases clipped from V and 12 bases from J, the junction kept 12 bases outside the gene matches. Here the CDR3 DNA reads TGTGCCAGCAGCTCGGGACAGGTCAGGGAAGAACCCCTCCACTTT. This codes for CASSSGQVREEPLHF.

There are many counts of this clonotype. V is TRBV29-1 and J is TRBJ2-3; D uncertain. The V end was cut by 2 bases, the J end by 0 bases, with 12 bases between. Looked up from germline, CDR1 is SQVTM and CDR2 is ANQGSEA. The CDR3 totals 15 residues. CDR3 nucleotides: TGCAGCGTTGAAAGGGTTGTTTCTAGCACAGATACGCAGTATTTT. It is translated as CSVERVVSSTDTQYF.

The chain employs TRBV19 and TRBJ2-7; 9 bases are a match to TRBD1. Germline CDR1 LNHDA, CDR2 SQIVND (reference sequence). Germline trimming cut 5 bases from V and 6 bases from J; bases unmatched to any gene: 8. There are 14 residues in the CDR3. The CDR3 sequence is CASSPRGQGVEQYF. The CDR3 DNA reads TGTGCCAGTAGTCCACGGGGACAGGGCGTCGAGCAGTACTTC.

A remark on this clonotype: With a much larger clone just one base away, this may be a read error. Because it lacks the conserved phenylalanine or tryptophan at the end, this CDR3 is likely a read error. V usage is TRBV7-8 and J usage is TRBJ1-1, with no clear D. This CDR3 is built from 16 residues. Germline V gene sequence: CDR1 SGHVS, CDR2 FQNEAQ. Trimming cost V 0 bases and J 0 bases, with 11 bases left between them. CDR3 coding DNA: TGTGCCAGCAGCTTAGCTGGCCGGACGCTGAACACTGAAGCTTTCCTT. It yields the protein CASSLAGRTLNTEAFL.

V usage is TRBV20-1 and J usage is TRBJ2-6; D gene ambiguous. Germline V lookup: CDR1 DFQATT, CDR2 SNEGSKA (reference sequence). This CDR3 region has 12 residues. Here the CDR3 DNA reads TGCTCCCTCAGAACTGAGGCCAACGTCCTGACTTTC. Its protein is CSLRTEANVLTF.